One sample yielded the 32 T cell receptor beta chains listed below, sequenced in a study of cytomegalovirus exposure and HLA in healthy donors. With 60 Vbeta and 13 Jbeta primers, the PCR was carried out. TCRdb keeps only in-frame clones here, not all; method: immunoSEQ multiplex PCR. This repertoire shows 65,000 to 70,000 clones, around 77% found once; its top ten account for 6.3%. The specimen was PBMCs. These TCRs come from a man aged 50-59 years in good health and CMV-seronegative.

The V gene is TRBV30, the J gene TRBJ2-7; weak D call: TRBD2 (5 bases). The CDR3 length is 14 residues. V lost 5 bases to trimming and J lost 7 bases, with 21 bases between them. The V gene's germline CDR1 is GTSNPN and CDR2 SVGIG (reference sequence). CDR3 residues: CAWGGVSATGEQYF. DNA of the CDR3: TGTGCCTGGGGTGGGGTATCGGCTACGGGGGAGCAGTACTTC.

This clone has only one observation. This rearrangement joins TRBV9 to TRBJ1-3; 8 nucleotides match TRBD1. Germline loops: CDR1 SGDLS, CDR2 YYNGEE. This CDR3 comprises 15 residues. The V segment lost 5 bases and the J segment 4 bases; nucleotides outside the gene matches: 8. CDR3 sequence reads: CASSSTTGAGNTIYF. The CDR3, as DNA: TGTGCCAGCAGTTCTACGACAGGGGCAGGAAACACCATATATTTT.

This chain connects TRBV28 to TRBJ1-4; possible D gene TRBD1, 6 bases. Trimming removed 7 bases from V and 0 bases from J, with 9 bases in between. The CDR3 extends over 14 amino acids. Germline-derived CDR1 and CDR2 are MDHEN and SYDVKM. Here the CDR3 DNA reads TGTGCCAGCACACAGGGTGCAACTAATGAAAAACTGTTTTTT. Residues: CASTQGATNEKLFF. The variable domain in full, with the rest retrieved from reference TRBV28 and TRBJ1-4, is DVKVTQSSRYLVKRTGEKVFLECVQDMDHENMFWYRQDPGLGLRLIYFSYDVKMKEKGDIPEGYSVSREKKERFSLILESASTNQTSMYLCASTQGATNEKLFFGSGTQLSVL.

CDR3 nucleotides: TGTGCCAGCAGCTTCCAACACTCCTATAATTCACCCCTCCACTTT. This codes for CASSFQHSYNSPLHF. The V gene is TRBV5-5, the J gene TRBJ1-6; D not resolved. This CDR3 is 15 amino acids long. CDR1 and CDR2 from the germline V gene are SGHKS and YYEKEE (reference sequence). V lost 2 bases and J 0 bases, leaving 6 bases between the germline ends.

The chain joins TRBV4-1 to TRBJ2-7; TRBD1 aligns across 9 bases. The germline gives CDR1 MGHRA, CDR2 YSYEKL. V shed 1 base, J shed 1 base, and the junction held 2 bases outside the gene matches. The CDR3 sequence is 15 residues long. The CDR3 coding sequence is TGCGCCAGCAGCCAAGGGACAGGGGAGTCCTACGAGCAGTACTTC. It specifies CASSQGTGESYEQYF.

The rearrangement links TRBV29-1 to TRBJ2-2; D ambiguous. Germline values: CDR1 SQVTM, CDR2 ANQGSEA. This CDR3 is 14 amino acids long. V was trimmed by 1 base and J by 4 bases, leaving 10 bases between them. CDR3 coding DNA: TGCAGCGTTGAAGTTCGGAGAGGCACCGGGGAGCTGTTTTTT. Residues: CSVEVRRGTGELFF.

This clone occurred once. The V and J genes are TRBV5-1 and TRBJ1-1; D call uncertain. CDR3 length: 13 residues. CDR1 is SGHRS, CDR2 YFSETQ, per germline. V lost 1 base and J lost 0, with 4 bases in between. The chain's CDR3 is CASSLRVNTEAFF. The CDR3 coding sequence is TGCGCCAGCAGCTTGAGAGTGAACACTGAAGCTTTCTTT.

J is TRBJ1-1 and V is TRBV30, with D possibly matching TRBD1 (6 bases). The V end was cut by 4 bases, the J end by 1 base, with 10 bases between. The CDR3 is made up of 13 amino acids. Germline V gene data show CDR1 as GTSNPN and CDR2 as SVGIG (reference sequence). CDR3 nucleotides: TGTGCCTGGACCGGACAGAAGAACACTGAAGCTTTCTTT. Amino acids: CAWTGQKNTEAFF. Together with reference TRBV30 and TRBJ1-1, the CDR3 gives the full variable domain: SQTIHQWPATLVQPVGSPLSLECTVEGTSNPNLYWYRQAAGRGLQLLFYSVGIGQISSEVPQNLSASRPQDRQFILSSKKLLLSDSGFYLCAWTGQKNTEAFFGQGTRLTVV.

The genes are TRBV19 and TRBJ1-2, with 7 nucleotides matching TRBD1. J gave up 0 bases and V 6 bases, and 10 bases lay outside the gene matches. The CDR3 has 16 amino acids. Per germline, CDR1 LNHDA and CDR2 SQIVND (reference sequence). The DNA of the CDR3 is TGTGCCAGTAGATTCGGACAGGTTGGCACTAACTATGGCTACACCTTC. It translates to CASRFGQVGTNYGYTF.

This rearrangement joins TRBV9 to TRBJ1-5; maybe TRBD1 (5 bases). The CDR3 consists of 13 residues. V was pared by 4 bases and J by 4 bases, with 9 bases between. Germline-derived CDR1 and CDR2 are SGDLS and YYNGEE. DNA for the CDR3: TGTGCCAGCAGCCGGGGGGGGAATCAGCCCCAGCATTTT. It codes for CASSRGGNQPQHF.

The V call is TRBV7-9, the J call TRBJ1-5; D is ambiguous. V dropped 5 bases and J dropped 0 bases, with 14 bases sitting between them. CDR3 length: 16 amino acids. Germline CDR1 reads SEHNR; CDR2 reads FQNEAQ (reference sequence). The CDR3 reads CASSAAGIYSNQPQHF. The CDR3 DNA sequence: TGTGCCAGCAGCGCCGCGGGGATTTATAGCAATCAGCCCCAGCATTTT.

The chain links TRBV19 to TRBJ1-1; D gene uncertain. Germline V gene lookup returns CDR1 LNHDA and CDR2 SQIVND (reference sequence). Trimming shortened V by 0 bases and J by 6 bases, and 8 bases separated the two germline ends. The CDR3 has 13 residues. CDR3 region: CASSIDRVSEAFF. CDR3 DNA: TGTGCCAGTAGTATAGACCGGGTTTCTGAAGCTTTCTTT.

This chain links TRBV11-2 with TRBJ2-7; D is ambiguous. The CDR3 is 15 amino acids. Germline V lookup: CDR1 SGHAT, CDR2 FQNNGV. V was pared by 7 bases and J by 7 bases, with 23 bases between. The CDR3 coding sequence is TGTGCCAGCACCCCCTCTATCCCGAGCACTTCGGAGCAGTACTTC. Translation gives CASTPSIPSTSEQYF.

The chain recombines TRBV5-1 with TRBJ2-5; 13 bases match TRBD2. Losses at the gene ends were 4 bases for V and 2 bases for J; bases not matched to a gene: 5. The germline V gene encodes CDR1 SGHRS and CDR2 YFSETQ. CDR3 size: 16 residues. Here the CDR3 DNA reads TGCGCCAGCAGCACAGGACTAGCGGGGGTTCAAGAGACCCAGTACTTC. It is translated as CASSTGLAGVQETQYF.

The chain links TRBV27 to TRBJ2-7; the D is unclear. The CDR3 loop spans 14 amino acids. Trimming took 4 bases from V and 0 from J, leaving 10 bases between them. Germline V CDR1 and CDR2: MNHEY, SMNVEV (reference sequence). As DNA, the CDR3 is TGTGCCAGCAGTTCCACCAGTATCTCCTACGAGCAGTACTTC. Amino acids: CASSSTSISYEQYF.

The rearrangement joins TRBV5-1 to TRBJ2-7; 10 bases map to TRBD1. Looked up from germline, CDR1 is SGHRS and CDR2 is YFSETQ. J gave up 7 bases and V 0 bases, and 7 bases lay outside the gene matches. The CDR3 extends over 15 amino acids. CDR3 nucleotides: TGCGCCAGCAGCTTGGCATCGACAGGGGGCTCAGAGCAGTACTTC. This translates into CASSLASTGGSEQYF.

CDR3 amino acids: CASSFLPAPGQSNSPLHF. CDR3 sequence (DNA): TGTGCCAGCAGCTTCCTCCCCGCTCCGGGACAGTCCAATTCACCCCTCCACTTT. The chain has TRBV7-8 and TRBJ1-6; TRBD1 matches at 7 bases. Germline lookup yields CDR1 SGHVS and CDR2 FQNEAQ. V was clipped by 3 bases and J by 7 bases; unmatched bases: 15. CDR3 size: 18 residues.

The chain uses TRBV27 and TRBJ1-1; 7 nucleotides agree with TRBD1. V lost 5 bases and J lost 0; bases outside the gene matches: 3. The CDR3 is 14 residues long. Per the germline V gene, CDR1 is MNHEY and CDR2 is SMNVEV (reference sequence). This CDR3 is CASSMGQMNTEAFF. Written as DNA, the CDR3 is TGTGCCAGCAGTATGGGACAGATGAACACTGAAGCTTTCTTT.

J is TRBJ2-1 and V is TRBV7-9; TRBD1 matches 9 bases. Losses at the gene ends were 4 bases for V and 3 bases for J; bases not matched to a gene: 7. Germline V lookup: CDR1 SEHNR, CDR2 FQNEAQ (reference sequence). The CDR3 runs to 16 residues. The CDR3 here is CASSSADRGVYNEQFF. The CDR3 nucleotides read TGTGCCAGCAGCTCCGCCGACAGGGGGGTCTACAATGAGCAGTTCTTC.

The chain uses TRBV27 and TRBJ1-1, with a tentative D call TRBD1 (5 bases). The CDR3 runs to 14 residues. Germline loops: CDR1 MNHEY, CDR2 SMNVEV (reference sequence). V lost 3 bases and J 5 bases, leaving 13 bases between the germline ends. The CDR3 protein is CASSFAGQRTEAFF. The DNA for the CDR3 is TGTGCCAGCAGTTTCGCAGGGCAGAGGACTGAAGCTTTCTTT.

This clone was recorded a few times. The DNA for the CDR3 is TGTGCCAGCAGATCCGGACAGTTCACAGATACGCAGTATTTT. As protein: CASRSGQFTDTQYF. The chain joins TRBV27 to TRBJ2-3; D is possibly TRBD1 (6 bases). This CDR3 region has 14 residues. Germline V gene data show CDR1 as MNHEY and CDR2 as SMNVEV (reference sequence). V lost 6 bases and J 2 bases, leaving 12 bases between the germline ends.

This chain links TRBV15 with TRBJ2-7; D perhaps matches TRBD1 (6 bases). Germline assignment: CDR1 LNHNV and CDR2 YYDKDF (reference sequence). The CDR3 sequence is 15 residues long. V dropped 4 bases and J dropped 0 bases, with 13 bases sitting between them. CDR3 residues: CATSTRTVSSYEQYF. CDR3 bases: TGTGCCACCAGCACCCGGACAGTTAGCTCCTACGAGCAGTACTTC.

The rearrangement links TRBV27 to TRBJ2-1; 7 bases map to TRBD2. The CDR3 is 16 amino acids. Germline values: CDR1 MNHEY, CDR2 SMNVEV (reference sequence). Losses at the gene ends were 2 bases for V and 2 bases for J; bases not matched to a gene: 6. CDR3: CASSLIASGTYNEQFF. CDR3 DNA: TGTGCCAGCAGTTTAATCGCTAGCGGTACCTACAATGAGCAGTTCTTC.

This clone has a handful of counts. The chain recombines TRBV10-3 with TRBJ2-1, with 14 bases fitting TRBD2. The CDR3 loop spans 14 amino acids. The V gene end was trimmed by 6 bases and the J gene end by 6 bases; junction bases not matched to a gene: 1. The germline V gene encodes CDR1 ENHRY and CDR2 SYGVKD. CDR3 amino acids: CAIRGTSGSNEQFF. CDR3 sequence (DNA): TGTGCCATCAGGGGGACTAGCGGGAGCAATGAGCAGTTCTTC.

The chain links TRBV29-1 to TRBJ2-1, with TRBD2 as a possible D gene (6 bases). V was trimmed by 1 base and J by 0 bases, leaving 10 bases between them. Per the germline V gene, CDR1 is SQVTM and CDR2 is ANQGSEA. The CDR3 totals 15 residues. The CDR3 loop reads CSVEGGVYSYNEQFF. In DNA, the CDR3 is TGCAGCGTTGAAGGCGGGGTGTACTCCTACAATGAGCAGTTCTTC.

The chain employs TRBV5-6 and TRBJ2-2; D may be TRBD1 (5 bases). Germline CDR1 and CDR2: SGHDT and YYEEEE. The ends were cut back, 0 bases at V and 2 bases at J, with 11 bases in the middle. The CDR3 consists of 16 residues. This CDR3 is CASSLGQILNTGELFF. The CDR3, as DNA: TGTGCCAGCAGCTTGGGACAGATACTAAACACCGGGGAGCTGTTTTTT.

The chain couples TRBV2 to TRBJ1-1, with 7 bases lining up with TRBD1. Germline trimming cut 7 bases from V and 3 bases from J; bases unmatched to any gene: 11. Looked up from germline, CDR1 is SNHLY and CDR2 is FYNNEI. The CDR3 length is 15 residues. The CDR3 here is CASKYEGARDTEAFF. DNA for the CDR3: TGTGCCAGCAAATACGAGGGGGCGAGGGACACTGAAGCTTTCTTT.

As regards this clone: At one of its ends the junction is not consistent with the germline gene, which may arise from a read error. The chain combines TRBV7-7 with TRBJ2-5; 10 bases agree with TRBD1. The CDR3 runs 14 residues. Germline V gene sequence: CDR1 SSHAT, CDR2 FNYEAQ (reference sequence). In nucleotides, the CDR3 is TGTGCTAGCAGTCCGGGACAGGGGTTGGAGACCCAGTACTTC. Encoded protein: CASSPGQGLETQYF.

DNA of the CDR3: TGTGCCAGCAGGCGCGGGACTAGCGGCTACAATGAGCAGTTCTTC. Amino acid sequence: CASRRGTSGYNEQFF. J is TRBJ2-1 and V is TRBV7-8, with TRBD2 matching 11 bases. Germline CDR1 is SGHVS and CDR2 is FQNEAQ. Trimming cost V 6 bases and J 3 bases; bases outside gene matches: 4. This CDR3 comprises 15 residues.

The genes are TRBV7-8 and TRBJ1-1; TRBD1 matches 9 bases. Germline loops: CDR1 SGHVS, CDR2 FQNEAQ. V lost 2 bases, J lost 5 bases, and 9 bases stayed unmatched. The CDR3 runs to 16 residues. The chain's CDR3 is CASSLIETGGYTEAFF. CDR3 nucleotides: TGTGCCAGCAGCTTAATCGAGACAGGGGGTTATACTGAAGCTTTCTTT.

This clone was seen only once. Here the CDR3 DNA reads TGTGCCAGTAGGCCCATAGGCGGTTCCTATGGCTACACCTTC. It specifies CASRPIGGSYGYTF. V gene TRBV2 combines with J gene TRBJ1-2; D remains unclear. From germline, CDR1 is SNHLY and CDR2 FYNNEI. CDR3 size: 14 residues. The V end lost 9 bases, the J end lost 4 bases, and 18 bases lay between the germline ends.

The chain uses TRBV5-4 and TRBJ1-2; D is uncertain. The CDR3 has 12 residues. V was clipped by 0 bases and J by 4 bases, with 4 bases between them. Germline CDR1 SGHNT, CDR2 YYREEE (reference sequence). The CDR3 DNA reads TGTGCCAGCAGCTTGGTCAGCTATGGCTACACCTTC. Amino acid sequence: CASSLVSYGYTF. Complete variable domain (other parts from reference TRBV5-4 and TRBJ1-2): ETGVTQSPTHLIKTRGQQVTLRCSSQSGHNTVSWYQQALGQGPQFIFQYYREEENGRGNFPPRFSGLQFPNYSSELNVNALELDDSALYLCASSLVSYGYTFGSGTRLTVV.